This T cell receptor (beta chain) is from a study of patients and donors after allogeneic stem cell transplantation. The CDR3 is 14 amino acids. Germline V gene lookup returns CDR1 KGHSH and CDR2 LQKENI. MiXCR, applied by TCRdb to the RT-PCR reads, yields one record per CDR3 protein. The table shows 190,000 or so distinct CDR3 sequences, with more than 35% occurring only once. On this clonotype: Its ends do not fully match the called genes, so a read error is possible.

The sequenced sample was blood, either unsorted or a sorted T cell fraction (not recorded which). The receptor comes from a human donor who was either an allogeneic HSCT recipient or a stem cell or donor lymphocyte infusion donor (not recorded which). It is not recorded whose cells these are; they may come from a transplant donor. V is TRBV18 and J is TRBJ2-7, with a weak D call TRBD1 (6 bases). The CDR3 loop reads CASSPDRISHEQYF. The DNA of the CDR3 is TGTGCCAGCTCACCCGACAGGATCTCCCACGAGCAGTACTTC. Full variable domain (outside the CDR3, taken from reference TRBV18 and TRBJ2-7): NAGVMQNPRHLVRRRGQEARLRCSPMKGHSHVYWYRQLPEEGLKFMVYLQKENIIDESGMPKERFSAEFPKEGPSILRIQQVVRGDSAAYFCASSPDRISHEQYFGPGTRLTVT.